This T cell receptor beta chain is from a study of regulatory T cells. Whole-study results and caveats: Hydrophobic residues at CDR3 positions 6 and 7 were enriched in conventional CD4+ T cells of CD3G-deficient patients.

Comment on this clone: What it binds is not known.

V lost 4 bases, J lost 6 bases, and 6 bases stayed unmatched. The V gene's germline CDR1 is MNHNY and CDR2 SVGAGI (reference sequence). The CDR3 loop spans 16 amino acids. The primer mix had 52 TRBV and 13 TRBJ primers. The protocol was immunoSEQ multiplex PCR, while the TCRdb copy is restricted to in-frame clones and leaves out a portion. Counted here are almost 30,000 clones, 85% to 95% occurring once; the ten biggest clones make up about 1.6%. Sequencing used conventional CD4+ T cells sorted from blood. The TCR comes from a person aged 18-35 years with CD3G deficiency. The rearrangement joins TRBV6-6 to TRBJ2-1, with 13 bases identical to TRBD2. The CDR3 region is CASSSRLAGGSNEQFF. The CDR3 nucleotides are TGTGCCAGCAGTTCCAGACTAGCGGGAGGAAGCAATGAGCAGTTCTTC.